The TCR beta chain described here comes from a study of naive and memory T cell subsets. Worth noting for this clonotype: The antigen is not known. Mismatch with germline at one junction end may stem from a read error.

Whole-study findings and limits: Especially in CD8 cells, naive repertoires contained a few larger clonotypes, possibly CD45RA-re-expressing memory cells. In naive cells, over 95% of TCR sequences were seen only once.

The CDR3 extends over 14 amino acids. CDR1 is MNHNS and CDR2 is SASEGT in the germline V gene. Two oligonucleotides, mixed equimolar, formed the beta constant-region primer covering TRBC1 and TRBC2. Ligated cDNA was amplified by four rounds of PCR with nested alpha and beta constant-region primers and SP2. MiXCR, run by TCRdb on the UMI-ligation and nested PCR reads, gives a single entry per CDR3 protein. The sample has roughly 100,000 distinct CDR3 sequences; approximately 15% are singletons. Overnight CMV lysate stimulation of fresh PBMCs defined donor CMV status by CD4+ IFNgamma. The sequence was collected from a human donor in good health. The chain combines TRBV6-1 with TRBJ2-7, with 8 positions matching TRBD2. Sequenced sample: naive CD8+ T cells from blood. As DNA, the CDR3 is TGTGCCAGCGGTGAAAGCGGGGGTTCCTACGAGCAGTACTTC. Protein product: CASGESGGSYEQYF.